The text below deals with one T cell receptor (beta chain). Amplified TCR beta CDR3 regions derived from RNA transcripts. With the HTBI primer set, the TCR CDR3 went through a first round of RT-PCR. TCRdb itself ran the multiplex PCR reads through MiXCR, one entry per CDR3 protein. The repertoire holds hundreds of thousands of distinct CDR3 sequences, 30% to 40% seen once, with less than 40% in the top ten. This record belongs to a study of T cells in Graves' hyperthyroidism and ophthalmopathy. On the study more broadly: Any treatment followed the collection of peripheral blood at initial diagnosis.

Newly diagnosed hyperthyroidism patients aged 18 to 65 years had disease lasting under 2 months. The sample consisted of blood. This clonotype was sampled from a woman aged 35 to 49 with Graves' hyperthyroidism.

The CDR3 DNA is TGTGCCAGCATGGGCCCCGGGGGGGACACCTACGAGCAGTACTTC. Residues: CASMGPGGDTYEQYF. The chain has TRBV6-1 and TRBJ2-7, with 8 bases that match TRBD2. After removal of 7 bases from V and 2 bases from J, the junction contained 10 bases not matched to a gene. Per germline, CDR1 MNHNS and CDR2 SASEGT. The CDR3 covers 15 residues.